The clone carrying this T cell receptor beta chain is a singleton in its sample. Data came from immunoSEQ multiplex PCR; TCRdb stores just in-frame clones and leaves some out. The data show 100,000 to 150,000 clones, around nine tenths seen once. The data were taken from a study of T cell responses to AZD1222 COVID-19 vaccine. The overall study: Second-dose schedules of about 4 or about 12 weeks were combined.

The starting material was peripheral blood, obtained on day 0 of AZD1222 vaccination. The clonotype was recovered from an adult in good health.

The CDR3 nucleotides are TGTGCCACCAGTGATTTCAGATCGACCTACAATGAGCAGTTCTTC. As protein: CATSDFRSTYNEQFF. The chain is built from TRBV24-1 and TRBJ2-1; no reliable D call. Trimming took off 1 base at V and 2 bases at J, with 8 bases between the two ends. CDR3 length: 15 residues. CDR1 is KGHDR and CDR2 is SFDVKD in the germline V gene.